The rows below give T cell receptor beta chains drawn from one sample of a study of post-analysis software for immune sequencing data. TCRdb re-called the PCR reads through MiXCR, storing one row per CDR3 protein. Of approximately 730,000 distinct CDR3 sequences detected, about 32% appear once; the ten largest clones hold 0.56%. Sequenced sample: blood. These TCRs come from a girl between 10 and 17 years old with multiple sclerosis. CDR3s include the opening cysteine and the closing phenylalanine or tryptophan. D genes are given only for firm matches. Size is stated for part of the rows, as once, few or many counts, or as a class when the clone is expanded.

TRBD1 TRBJ2-6 NA TRBV20-1 TGCAGTGCCTTACCCCACAGGGGAGTCGACGTCCTGACTTTC CSALPHRGVDVLTF
TRBD1 TRBJ1-5 NA TRBV4-3 TGCGCCAGCAGCCGAGAGACAGGGGGCACGGTTCAGCCCCAGCATTTT CASSRETGGTVQPQHF
NA TRBJ2-3 NA TRBV11-2 TGTGCCAGCAGCTTAAGGGCTAGCTCGGGAAGGGATACGCAGTATTTT CASSLRASSGRDTQYF
TRBD2 TRBJ2-1 many TRBV5-5 TGTGCCAGCAGCTTGGAGCGGGGGGGATATCGGGATGAGCAGTTCTTC CASSLERGGYRDEQFF
NA TRBJ1-1 NA TRBV14 TGTGCCAGCAGCCAAGGCGGGGGCAGGGGCAGCACTGAAGCTTTCTTT CASSQGGGRGSTEAFF
TRBD1 TRBJ2-7 NA TRBV29-1 TGCAGCGTTGAAGATAGGGGGACAGGGGGTGTCGAGCAGTACTTC CSVEDRGTGGVEQYF
NA TRBJ2-2 NA TRBV4-3 TGCGCCAGCAGCCAAGATCCCGGCACCCTGAACACCGGGGAGCTGTTTTTT CASSQDPGTLNTGELFF
TRBD2 TRBJ2-1 NA TRBV28 TGTGCCAGCAGTTTCGGGGTCCGGGACTACGCGATTGAGCAGTTCTTC CASSFGVRDYAIEQFF
NA TRBJ2-7 NA TRBV28 TGTGCCAGCAGGACCGGGGCTAGAGTGTACGAGCAGTACTTC CASRTGARVYEQYF
NA TRBJ2-3 many TRBV7-2 TGTGCCAGCAGCTTAGGGCGTGGAGATACGCAGTATTTT CASSLGRGDTQYF
NA TRBJ2-3 NA TRBV6-5 TGTGCCAGCAGTTACTCGTTCGGGGCAGCGGCAGATACGCAGTATTTT CASSYSFGAAADTQYF
TRBD1 TRBJ2-7 NA TRBV7-2 TGTGCCAGCAGCGGCAGGGGGCTGGGGGAGCAGTACTTC CASSGRGLGEQYF
NA TRBJ2-3 NA TRBV28 TGTGCCAGCAGTCCCATCCGGGCAGGGACGTATACGCAGTATTTT CASSPIRAGTYTQYF
NA TRBJ2-5 NA TRBV7-9 TGTGCCAGCAGCTTAATTCCGAAGCGGCTGGTCAAGGAGACCCAGTACTTC CASSLIPKRLVKETQYF
NA TRBJ2-7 few TRBV28 TGTGCCAGCAGAAACCAGGAATACGAGCAGTACTTC CASRNQEYEQYF
NA TRBJ1-2 NA TRBV27 TGTGCCAGCAGTTTATGGCGGGGGGCAGACTATGGCTACACCTTC CASSLWRGADYGYTF
NA TRBJ2-3 NA TRBV20-1 TGCAGTGCTAGAGCGGTCACCGTCACAGATACGCAGTATTTT CSARAVTVTDTQYF
NA TRBJ2-3 NA TRBV4-1 TGCGCCAGCAGCCATTCGTCCCAGGGGACCGCAGATACGCAGTATTTT CASSHSSQGTADTQYF
TRBD1 TRBJ1-2 many TRBV10-3 TGTGCCATCAGTGAACTCACAGGGGACTATGGCTACACCTTC CAISELTGDYGYTF
TRBD2 TRBJ2-3 few TRBV9 TGTGCCAGCAGCCCTAGCGGGAAGGATACGCAGTATTTT CASSPSGKDTQYF
NA TRBJ2-1 NA TRBV3-1 TGTGCCAGCAGCCAGAGGGGGGCTTACAATGAGCAGTTCTTC CASSQRGAYNEQFF
NA TRBJ1-1 NA TRBV29-1 TGCAGCGTTGAAGATAGCAGGGAAGCTTTCTTT CSVEDSREAFF
TRBD1 TRBJ2-1 few TRBV7-2 TGTGCCAGCAGCTCTCGCATTGGACAGGGGCCCTCCTACAATGAGCAGTTCTTC CASSSRIGQGPSYNEQFF
NA TRBJ1-1 few TRBV12-3/TRBV12-4 TGTGCCAGCAGTTTACTCCCGGCCATGAACACTGAAGCTTTCTTT CASSLLPAMNTEAFF
TRBD1 TRBJ1-4 NA TRBV5-1 TGCGCCAGCAGCCGGGACAGGCCTAATGAAAAACTGTTTTTT CASSRDRPNEKLFF
TRBD1 TRBJ2-3 NA TRBV27 TGTGCCAGCCTCGGGACAGGGAGGGCAGATACGCAGTATTTT CASLGTGRADTQYF
NA TRBJ1-2 NA TRBV5-1 TGCGCCAGCAGCTTGGGAGGAGACCATGGCTACACCTTC CASSLGGDHGYTF
NA TRBJ2-1 few TRBV24-1 TGTGCCACCAGTGCTCCCCCGGGCCATGAGCAGTTCTTC CATSAPPGHEQFF
NA TRBJ1-6 NA TRBV9 TGTGCCAGCAGCATAGGTTCGGGGTTCCCCCTCCACTTT CASSIGSGFPLHF
NA TRBJ2-7 few TRBV7-8 TGTGCCAGCAGCAACGCGCGCTACGAGCAGTACTTC CASSNARYEQYF
NA TRBJ2-7 NA TRBV7-9 TGTGCCAGCAGCTTAGCGCAGGCAGACTTCTACGAGCAGTACTTC CASSLAQADFYEQYF
NA TRBJ2-3 NA TRBV6-1 TGTGCCAGCAGGGCCCAATGGGATACGCAGTATTTT CASRAQWDTQYF
NA TRBJ2-3 NA TRBV15 TGTGCCACCAGCATGGCGGGGTCCACAGATACGCAGTATTTT CATSMAGSTDTQYF
TRBD2 TRBJ2-1 few TRBV5-1 TGCGCCAGCAGCCCGGCCGGACTAGAGAGTGTCAATGAGCAGTTCTTC CASSPAGLESVNEQFF
TRBD1 TRBJ1-6 NA TRBV20-1 TGCAGTGCCGAGGGACAGGTTTATGGTAATTCACCCCTCCACTTT CSAEGQVYGNSPLHF
NA TRBJ1-6 few TRBV20-1 TGCAGTGCCGCTATACAGGATCAAGATTCACCCCTCCACTTT CSAAIQDQDSPLHF
TRBD1 TRBJ2-7 few TRBV5-5 TGTGCCAGCAGCCCCCTGACAGGGATGGACGAGCAGTACTTC CASSPLTGMDEQYF
TRBD1 TRBJ1-2 few TRBV20-1 TGCAGTGCTAGAGAAAATACAGGGGGCGATGGCTACACCTTC CSARENTGGDGYTF
NA TRBJ1-3 few TRBV4-3 TGCGCCAGCAGCCATAGCGTCCCATTTCCAGGGCAAGCTGGAAACACCATATATTTT CASSHSVPFPGQAGNTIYF
TRBD2 TRBJ2-3 NA TRBV7-2 TGTGCCAGCAGCTACCCGGGGGGAGTTATCGTCACAGATACGCAGTATTTT CASSYPGGVIVTDTQYF
NA TRBJ1-2 NA TRBV2 TGTGCCAGCAGTGAGATTCGTTTATCGGGGGGGATCTATGGCTACACCTTC CASSEIRLSGGIYGYTF
NA TRBJ2-1 NA TRBV3-1 TGTGCCAGCAGCCGCGAAACAGACAATGAGCAGTTCTTC CASSRETDNEQFF
NA TRBJ2-1 many TRBV7-2 TGTGCCAGCAGCTTGGGCCGGTGGGATGAGCAGTTCTTC CASSLGRWDEQFF
NA TRBJ1-1 NA TRBV20-1 TGCAGTGCTGGATCAGGAGCGCGAGCTTTCTTT CSAGSGARAFF
NA TRBJ2-1 few TRBV6-2/TRBV6-3 TGTGCCAGCAAAACGTGGTCCGACAATGAGCAGTTCTTC CASKTWSDNEQFF
NA TRBJ2-3 few TRBV6-1 TGTGCCAGCAGTGAATTTGAATTCGTGGATACGCAGTATTTT CASSEFEFVDTQYF
TRBD2 TRBJ2-7 NA TRBV5-1 TGCGTCAGCTACGGAGTGAGCGGGAGGGCCTACGAGCAGTACTTC CVSYGVSGRAYEQYF
NA TRBJ1-3 NA TRBV28 TGTGCCAGCAGCCTGGGAGGGGCCCGCACTGGAAACACCATATATTTT CASSLGGARTGNTIYF
TRBD2 TRBJ2-5 many TRBV12-3/TRBV12-4 TGTGCCAGCAGTGGGGACGCGGGGGACCAAGAGACCCAGTACTTC CASSGDAGDQETQYF
TRBD1 TRBJ2-6 few TRBV20-1 TGCAGTGCCACCAAGGGGACAGGGGGCTTTGGGGCCAACGTCCTGACTTTC CSATKGTGGFGANVLTF
TRBD1 TRBJ1-1 few TRBV6-5 TGTGCCAGCAGTACGGGGACAGGGGCTCCGAACACTGAAGCTTTCTTT CASSTGTGAPNTEAFF
TRBD1 TRBJ1-2 few TRBV7-9 TGTGCCAGCAGTTCCGGGACAGCCGGCGGCTACACCTTC CASSSGTAGGYTF
NA TRBJ2-4 many TRBV7-8 TGTGCCAGCAGCTTAGACTTAGCCAAAAACATTCAGTACTTC CASSLDLAKNIQYF
NA TRBJ2-1 NA TRBV7-2 TGTGCCAGCAGCCCCAACAACCCGGGGGCGGGTGAGCAGTTCTTC CASSPNNPGAGEQFF
NA TRBJ2-5 NA TRBV12-3/TRBV12-4 TGTGCCAGCAGTCCTGTGGGTTTAACGAAGACCCAGTACTTC CASSPVGLTKTQYF
TRBD1 TRBJ2-5 NA TRBV18 TGTGCCAGCTCACCTTCTCGGGACAGGGAGACCCAGTACTTC CASSPSRDRETQYF
NA TRBJ1-2 few TRBV11-2 TGTGCCAGCAGCCCGCTCCGGGAGGCCTATGGCTACACCTTC CASSPLREAYGYTF
TRBD2 TRBJ2-7 NA TRBV12-3/TRBV12-4 TGTGCCAGCAGTTCCCTGACTAGCGGTTACAATGAGCAGTACTTC CASSSLTSGYNEQYF
NA TRBJ1-3 NA TRBV4-1 TGCGCCAGCAGCCAAGTACCCTTTGGCCTCTCCCTCTTCGCAGACACCATATATTTT CASSQVPFGLSLFADTIYF